This is a list of T cell receptor beta chains from one sample in a study of blood T cells in healthy people across ages. TCRdb re-called the 5' RACE reads through MiXCR, storing one row per CDR3 protein. The table records 800,000 or so distinct CDR3 sequences, around two thirds of them present only once. The specimen sequenced was blood. The receptors here all came from a man aged 25 to 40 in good health. Each CDR3 is given with its conserved first and last residue. Clone size is not always given. Where it is, it says once, few, many or a class for expanded clones.

clone_size j_call v_call cdr3_aa
NA TRBJ1-2 TRBV6-4 CASSDSAYRTDGYTF
NA TRBJ2-1 TRBV27 CASSSPQTSGGYFSYNEQFF
NA TRBJ1-6 TRBV4-3 CASSQLGTGYGDSPLHF
NA TRBJ2-4 TRBV7-6 CASSLAGGAVIAGEQYF
few TRBJ2-1 TRBV7-2 CASSSTRRGGYNEQFF
once NA TRBV7-2 CASSLGGAYSLYEQYF
NA TRBJ2-7 TRBV20-1 CSGGGRSSYEQYF
few TRBJ2-1 TRBV29-1 CSVEVGDYEQFF
NA TRBJ2-3 TRBV2 CASSVRASTDTQYF
NA TRBJ2-1 TRBV9 CASSSRQGASYNEQFF
NA TRBJ2-7 TRBV5-1 CASSLAGTDPYEQYF
few TRBJ2-3 TRBV7-3 CASSLRGGTSLTDTQYF
NA TRBJ1-6 TRBV20-1 CSAAGQGNSPLHF
NA NA TRBV5-5 CASLQSNEQYF
once TRBJ2-3 TRBV19 CASGISDTQYF
NA TRBJ2-1 TRBV7-7 CASSLSQGPHNEQFF
few TRBJ1-2 TRBV29-1 CSVGTGDNYGYTF
NA TRBJ2-1 TRBV4-2 CASSQDPDRTYNEQFF
NA TRBJ1-2 TRBV12-5 CASGPAGFLGYTF
few TRBJ2-1 TRBV29-1 CSVDGAGVYNEQFF
many TRBJ2-7 TRBV27 CASSWTGSYEQYF
once TRBJ2-3 TRBV4-1 CASGQGTVPTDTQYF
NA TRBJ2-3 TRBV5-1 CASRRRTYTDTQYF
NA TRBJ2-7 TRBV6-2/TRBV6-3 CASSPTTDSSYEQYF
NA TRBJ2-3 TRBV28 CASSSQGAWTDTQYF
few TRBJ2-1 TRBV29-1 CSAGTGVGNEQFF
few TRBJ2-7 TRBV20-1 CSARVTGSHYEQYF
NA TRBJ2-4 TRBV4-2 CANSQDDTLSKNIQYF
NA TRBJ1-2 TRBV28 CASSRKNRNYGYTF
NA TRBJ2-5 TRBV28 CASSQTGAPQETQYF
NA TRBJ2-6 TRBV18 CASSPRTGSGANVLTF
once TRBJ2-3 TRBV28 CASSLFGQRTDTQYF
once TRBJ2-6 TRBV4-2 CASSQEVVSGANVLTF